The TCR beta chain under discussion was sequenced for a study of blood T cell repertoires in COVID-19. On the study more broadly: The United States, Italy and Spain were the sources of the acute and convalescent COVID-19 samples. The cDNA or gDNA used as material had been derived from T cells, B-cell-depleted T cells, or PBMCs.

In the original processing: Estimation of nucleated cell counts relied on the amplification of reference gene primers. Profiled with immunoSEQ multiplex PCR; TCRdb holds only in-frame clones, not every one. From that table come the V and J calls and clone size; the DNA was used to work out D and trimming. The sample records about 240,000 clones, roughly 80% being singletons. V lost 0 bases and J 4 bases, leaving 6 bases between the germline ends. Per germline, CDR1 MNHEY and CDR2 SMNVEV (reference sequence). This CDR3 spans 13 amino acids. V and J are TRBV27 and TRBJ1-2; D is possibly TRBD1 (5 bases). Sequenced material: peripheral blood. The receptor's source is a woman between 18 and 30 years old with acute or convalescent COVID-19. For the CDR3, the DNA is TGTGCCAGCAGTTTATCGCAGGGCTATGGCTACACCTTC. It codes for CASSLSQGYGYTF.